Presented here are 23 T cell receptor beta chains from one specimen sequenced in a study of untreated major depressive disorder. Whole-study results and caveats: TRBV05-01 (Vbeta 5.1) usage was higher in CD4+ T cells of depressed patients than controls.

Their target antigens are unknown. This table comes from immunoSEQ multiplex PCR, and its TCRdb copy is limited to in-frame clones, with some not included. The sample has 20,000 or so clones; roughly 90% are singletons. The sequencing input was CD4+ T cells from PBMCs. These receptor sequences come from a woman between 40 and 55 years old with major depressive disorder.

The chain combines TRBV30 with TRBJ2-3; TRBD1 matches 8 bases. V shed 5 bases and J 5 bases; nucleotides not matched to a gene: 6. Germline CDR1 reads GTSNPN; CDR2 reads SVGIG (reference sequence). This CDR3 comprises 13 residues. CDR3 in DNA: TGTGCCTGGGGGGGGACAGGCCGAGATACGCAGTATTTT. It is translated as CAWGGTGRDTQYF.

The CDR3 sequence is CASSLATDEQPQHF. The DNA for the CDR3 is TGTGCCAGCAGCTTAGCTACGGACGAGCAGCCCCAGCATTTT. The rearrangement links TRBV7-2 to TRBJ1-5; D gene unclear. This CDR3 has 14 residues. V lost 0 bases to trimming and J lost 7 bases, with 10 bases between them. Per the germline V gene, CDR1 is SGHTA and CDR2 is FQGNSA.

J is TRBJ1-6 and V is TRBV14; 7 nucleotides align to TRBD1. Germline V lookup: CDR1 SGHDN, CDR2 FVKESK. This CDR3 comprises 18 residues. With 4 bases clipped from V and 12 bases from J, the junction kept 21 bases outside the gene matches. CDR3 sequence reads: CASSPSRDRAILGGPLHF. In nucleotides, the CDR3 is TGTGCCAGCAGCCCTTCGCGGGACAGAGCAATCCTAGGGGGACCCCTCCACTTT. The variable domain in full, with the rest retrieved from reference TRBV14 and TRBJ1-6, is EAGVTQFPSHSVIEKGQTVTLRCDPISGHDNLYWYRRVMGKEIKFLLHFVKESKQDESGMPNNRFLAERTGGTYSTLKVQPAELEDSGVYFCASSPSRDRAILGGPLHFGNGTRLTVT.

The chain joins TRBV2 to TRBJ1-5; D unclear. Trimming left V 6 bases short and J 0 bases short, with 3 bases between. Germline lookup yields CDR1 SNHLY and CDR2 FYNNEI. The CDR3 covers 12 residues. The CDR3 DNA is TGTGCCAGCAGACCTAGCAATCAGCCCCAGCATTTT. This codes for CASRPSNQPQHF.

The gene calls are TRBV15 and TRBJ2-1; 9 bases align to TRBD2. CDR3 size: 15 residues. Trimming took 0 bases from V and 9 from J; bases not matched to a gene: 6. Germline V gene data show CDR1 as LNHNV and CDR2 as YYDKDF (reference sequence). The DNA for the CDR3 is TGTGCCACCAGCAGAGATTGGGCGGGAGGGGGTGAGCAGTTCTTC. It yields the protein CATSRDWAGGGEQFF.

The genes are TRBV4-1 and TRBJ1-1, with D unresolved. Germline loops: CDR1 MGHRA, CDR2 YSYEKL. The germline V and J ends were trimmed by 0 bases and 0 bases, with 17 bases remaining between them. The CDR3 is 18 residues long. Written as DNA, the CDR3 is TGCGCCAGCAGCCAAGATCGCGCCGCCCGGCGGTTGAACACTGAAGCTTTCTTT. Protein: CASSQDRAARRLNTEAFF.

J is TRBJ1-1 and V is TRBV2; D not resolved. Trimming pared 0 bases from V and 4 bases from J, leaving 9 bases between. This CDR3 spans 14 amino acids. Per germline, CDR1 SNHLY and CDR2 FYNNEI. The CDR3 loop reads CASSEAMGATEAFF. Here the CDR3 DNA reads TGTGCCAGCAGTGAAGCAATGGGAGCCACTGAAGCTTTCTTT.

This clone has only a few counts. The rearrangement joins TRBV7-9 to TRBJ1-1, with TRBD1 matching 7 bases. Per germline, CDR1 SEHNR and CDR2 FQNEAQ (reference sequence). CDR3 length: 17 amino acids. Trimming took 6 bases from V and 1 from J; bases not matched to a gene: 14. The CDR3 is CASSPGGGAPKNTEAFF. The CDR3 DNA is TGTGCCAGCAGTCCAGGGGGGGGTGCCCCCAAGAACACTGAAGCTTTCTTT.

This chain joins TRBV7-9 and TRBJ2-2; D not certain. The V end was cut by 6 bases, the J end by 1 base, with 9 bases between. This CDR3 spans 14 amino acids. Germline CDR1 and CDR2: SEHNR and FQNEAQ (reference sequence). CDR3 coding DNA: TGTGCCAGCAGTACCCACTGGAACACCGGGGAGCTGTTTTTT. It yields the protein CASSTHWNTGELFF. The whole variable domain, filled in from reference TRBV7-9 and TRBJ2-2, reads DTGVSQNPRHKITKRGQNVTFRCDPISEHNRLYWYRQTLGQGPEFLTYFQNEAQLEKSRLLSDRFSAERPKGSFSTLEIQRTEQGDSAMYLCASSTHWNTGELFFGEGSRLTVL.

The gene calls are TRBV15 and TRBJ1-1, with D tentatively TRBD1 (6 bases). The CDR3 has 13 amino acids. The ends were cut back, 4 bases at V and 4 bases at J, with 10 bases in the middle. Per germline, CDR1 LNHNV and CDR2 YYDKDF (reference sequence). The CDR3 bases are TGTGCCACCAGCAATCAGGGGCCCACTGAAGCTTTCTTT. This encodes CATSNQGPTEAFF.

The chain carries TRBV6-5 and TRBJ1-2; 7 positions match TRBD1. V lost 6 bases and J lost 4; bases outside the gene matches: 5. CDR1 and CDR2 (germline): MNHEY, SVGAGI. This CDR3 comprises 13 residues. CDR3 coding DNA: TGTGCCAGCAGCGAACAGGGGATCTATGGCTACACCTTC. It specifies CASSEQGIYGYTF.

This chain links TRBV7-2 with TRBJ1-3, with D unclear. The CDR3 covers 17 residues. Germline V gives CDR1 SGHTA, CDR2 FQGNSA. V shed 0 bases and J shed 0 bases, with 12 bases lying between them. CDR3 sequence (DNA): TGTGCCAGCAGCTTAGCGTATTTGGCGAACTCTGGAAACACCATATATTTT. This translates into CASSLAYLANSGNTIYF.

This clone was counted once. V and J are TRBV4-2 and TRBJ2-3; the match to TRBD2 covers 8 bases. V was pared by 0 bases and J by 6 bases, with 2 bases of the junction left unmatched. Germline values: CDR1 LGHNA, CDR2 YNFKEQ. The CDR3 is 14 amino acids. The CDR3 spells CASSQDSGGDTQYF. The CDR3 nucleotides are TGTGCCAGCAGCCAAGATTCGGGGGGGGATACGCAGTATTTT.

The rearrangement joins TRBV19 to TRBJ1-1; D unresolved. V was cut by 3 bases and J by 4 bases, with 15 bases left in between. Per the germline V gene, CDR1 is LNHDA and CDR2 is SQIVND (reference sequence). The CDR3 sequence is 15 residues long. CDR3 sequence reads: CASSISSGFPTEAFF. The CDR3 DNA reads TGTGCCAGTAGTATTTCTTCGGGTTTCCCCACTGAAGCTTTCTTT.

The chain has TRBV5-4 and TRBJ1-1; D gene unclear. The germline V and J ends were trimmed by 3 bases and 0 bases, with 12 bases remaining between them. Germline lookup yields CDR1 SGHNT and CDR2 YYREEE (reference sequence). The CDR3 contains 15 residues. CDR3: CASSSPQLMNTEAFF. The CDR3 nucleotides read TGTGCCAGCAGCTCGCCACAGTTAATGAACACTGAAGCTTTCTTT.

J is TRBJ2-1 and V is TRBV5-4, with 7 bases identical to TRBD2. The CDR3 extends over 13 amino acids. Germline V CDR1 and CDR2: SGHNT, YYREEE (reference sequence). After removal of 9 bases from V and 3 bases from J, the junction contained 6 bases not matched to a gene. CDR3: CATGLADYNEQFF. DNA of the CDR3: TGTGCCACCGGCCTAGCGGACTACAATGAGCAGTTCTTC.

The chain employs TRBV10-2 and TRBJ2-7, with unresolved D. The CDR3 spans 17 residues. Trimming cost V 3 bases and J 0 bases, with 18 bases left between them. Per the germline V gene, CDR1 is WSHSY and CDR2 is SAAADI. The CDR3 DNA reads TGCGCCAGCAGTGATCTATGGGCAGATACACCCTCCTACGAGCAGTACTTC. It specifies CASSDLWADTPSYEQYF.

The chain recombines TRBV5-1 with TRBJ2-2; D call uncertain. CDR1 SGHRS and CDR2 YFSETQ come from the germline V gene. The CDR3 contains 15 residues. V lost 4 bases to trimming and J lost 3 bases, with 13 bases between them. The CDR3 loop is CASSVGQVYTGELFF. In DNA form, the CDR3 reads TGCGCCAGCAGCGTCGGGCAGGTCTACACCGGGGAGCTGTTTTTT.

This clone occurred a few times. J is TRBJ2-2 and V is TRBV2, with TRBD1 matching 9 bases. Per the germline V gene, CDR1 is SNHLY and CDR2 is FYNNEI. The V gene end was trimmed by 8 bases and the J gene end by 6 bases; junction bases not matched to a gene: 10. This CDR3 is built from 15 residues. The CDR3: CASSTGTGIAGELFF. The CDR3 DNA is TGTGCCAGCTCAACAGGGACAGGGATTGCCGGGGAGCTGTTTTTT. The full variable domain, rest sourced from reference TRBV2 and TRBJ2-2, is EPEVTQTPSHQVTQMGQEVILRCVPISNHLYFYWYRQILGQKVEFLVSFYNNEISEKSEIFDDQFSVERPDGSNFTLKIRSTKLEDSAMYFCASSTGTGIAGELFFGEGSRLTVL.

The CDR3 loop reads CASRGGGAYGYTF. The CDR3 nucleotides are TGTGCCAGCAGGGGTGGGGGGGCCTATGGCTACACCTTC. V and J are TRBV6-1 and TRBJ1-2; possible D gene TRBD1, 6 bases. Germline V gene lookup returns CDR1 MNHNS and CDR2 SASEGT. This CDR3 has 13 residues. Trimming pared 6 bases from V and 4 bases from J, leaving 12 bases between.

The chain links TRBV7-9 to TRBJ1-4; the match to TRBD1 covers 10 bases. The CDR3 extends over 14 amino acids. The V segment lost 5 bases and the J segment 5 bases; nucleotides outside the gene matches: 2. From germline, CDR1 is SEHNR and CDR2 FQNEAQ (reference sequence). For the CDR3, the DNA is TGTGCCAGCAGCCCGGGACAGGGGAATGAAAAACTGTTTTTT. Translated: CASSPGQGNEKLFF. Complete variable domain (other parts from reference TRBV7-9 and TRBJ1-4): DTGVSQNPRHKITKRGQNVTFRCDPISEHNRLYWYRQTLGQGPEFLTYFQNEAQLEKSRLLSDRFSAERPKGSFSTLEIQRTEQGDSAMYLCASSPGQGNEKLFFGSGTQLSVL.

V and J are TRBV18 and TRBJ2-7, with 9 bases aligning to TRBD1. Germline assignment: CDR1 KGHSH and CDR2 LQKENI. J gave up 2 bases and V 0 bases, and 5 bases lay outside the gene matches. The CDR3 is 16 residues long. The CDR3 loop is CASSPPGTGSPYEQYF. The CDR3, as DNA: TGTGCCAGCTCACCACCCGGGACAGGGTCGCCCTACGAGCAGTACTTC.

The CDR3 DNA sequence: TGTGCCACCAGCGGGAGACCCTTGGGGGAGCAGTACGTC. Protein sequence: CATSGRPLGEQYV. The chain carries TRBV10-3 and TRBJ2-7, with 8 bases that match TRBD2. The CDR3 spans 13 residues. Germline V gene data show CDR1 as ENHRY and CDR2 as SYGVKD. The V and J ends lost 10 bases and 7 bases, in that order; junction bases with no gene match: 12.